The next 24 T cell receptor beta chains were all read from a single sample in a study of blood T cell repertoires in COVID-19. TCRdb's table, derived via immunoSEQ multiplex PCR, lists solely in-frame clones and lacks some. This table holds under 400,000 clones, over 85% found once. Sequenced: peripheral blood. The receptors derive from a woman aged 60 to 75 with COVID-19, enrolled during active disease.

This clone showed up just a few times. J is TRBJ1-4 and V is TRBV5-1; D is ambiguous. CDR3 size: 13 residues. V lost 1 base, J lost 8 bases, and 9 bases lay in between. Per the germline V gene, CDR1 is SGHRS and CDR2 is YFSETQ. The CDR3 coding sequence is TGCGCCAGCAGCTTGTGGAGCTCAGAAAAACTGTTTTTT. Residues: CASSLWSSEKLFF.

Only a few counts were recorded for this clone. For the CDR3, the DNA is TGTGCTAGTGGTTTGGTACTTGAAGCCTTGGAAAAACTGTTTTTT. Translating gives CASGLVLEALEKLFF. The chain carries TRBV12-5 and TRBJ1-4; D is uncertain. Germline CDR1 is LGHNT and CDR2 is FRNRAP. V was cut by 0 bases and J by 8 bases, with 13 bases left in between. The CDR3 has 15 amino acids.

The chain has TRBV5-1 and TRBJ1-4; weak D call: TRBD1 (6 bases). Germline V gives CDR1 SGHRS, CDR2 YFSETQ. V lost 4 bases and J lost 7, with 14 bases in between. The CDR3 covers 14 residues. The CDR3 protein is CASSQTGQPEKLFF. The DNA for the CDR3 is TGCGCCAGCAGCCAAACAGGACAGCCTGAAAAACTGTTTTTT.

This clone showed up just once. The chain is built from TRBV15 and TRBJ2-3, with D unclear. Germline assignment: CDR1 LNHNV and CDR2 YYDKDF (reference sequence). The CDR3 covers 16 residues. V lost 5 bases and J 0 bases, leaving 15 bases between the germline ends. CDR3 amino acids: CATSPHGEWSTDTQYF. The DNA of the CDR3 is TGTGCCACCAGCCCTCACGGTGAGTGGAGCACAGATACGCAGTATTTT.

The V gene is TRBV19, the J gene TRBJ2-6, with D possibly being TRBD2 (7 bases). CDR3 length equals 19 residues. The ends were cut back, 5 bases at V and 1 base at J, with 21 bases in the middle. In germline, CDR1 is LNHDA, CDR2 SQIVND (reference sequence). CDR3 loop: CASSRTRAGALSGANVLTF. CDR3 bases: TGTGCCAGTAGTCGAACAAGGGCGGGGGCCCTATCTGGGGCCAACGTCCTGACTTTC.

This clone came up once. This rearrangement joins TRBV19 to TRBJ1-2; 7 bases are shared with TRBD1. Germline lookup yields CDR1 LNHDA and CDR2 SQIVND (reference sequence). This CDR3 has 16 amino acids. The junction had 10 bases not matched to a gene; V was cut back by 3 bases and J by 3 bases. DNA of the CDR3: TGTGCCAGTAGTATCAGGGACAGCCTCTTAGACTATGGCTACACCTTC. The encoded protein is CASSIRDSLLDYGYTF.

This chain joins TRBV3-1 (or the pseudogene TRBV3-2) and TRBJ1-6; D not resolved. The germline CDR1 and CDR2 sequences are LGHDT and YNNKEL (reference sequence). The CDR3 is 15 amino acids. V lost 2 bases, J lost 4 bases, and 9 bases lay in between. The CDR3 protein is CASSQNRGYNSPLHF. As DNA, the CDR3 is TGTGCCAGCAGCCAAAACCGGGGTTATAATTCACCCCTCCACTTT.

The V and J genes are TRBV7-3 and TRBJ2-2; 10 nucleotides line up with TRBD2. Losses at the gene ends were 8 bases for V and 2 bases for J; bases not matched to a gene: 5. The CDR3 runs 15 residues. Germline CDR1 is SGHTA and CDR2 is FQGTGA. In DNA form, the CDR3 reads TGTGCCAGCGCTTTAGCGGGGGGTAACACCGGGGAGCTGTTTTTT. Encoded protein: CASALAGGNTGELFF.

The chain combines TRBV9 with TRBJ2-1; D possibly corresponds to TRBD2 (6 bases). Trimming removed 0 bases from V and 8 bases from J, with 18 bases in between. Germline CDR1 SGDLS, CDR2 YYNGEE. This CDR3 is built from 16 residues. This CDR3 reads CASSVGVRRVGDEQFF. In nucleotides, the CDR3 is TGTGCCAGCAGCGTAGGGGTCAGGAGGGTCGGAGATGAGCAGTTCTTC.

The chain carries TRBV20-1 and TRBJ2-3; 8 bases agree with TRBD2. The CDR3 is 14 amino acids. Trimming at V came to 3 bases and at J to 6 bases, leaving 8 bases not matched to a gene. Germline loops: CDR1 DFQATT, CDR2 SNEGSKA (reference sequence). The CDR3 DNA sequence: TGCAGTGCTAGTCCGAGCGGGGGTACCGATACGCAGTATTTT. Translated, it gives CSASPSGGTDTQYF.

The CDR3 region is CATSRGTPGMETQYF. CDR3 bases: TGTGCCACCAGCAGAGGAACGCCCGGGATGGAGACCCAGTACTTC. V gene TRBV15 combines with J gene TRBJ2-5, with a weak D call TRBD2 (5 bases). CDR1 LNHNV and CDR2 YYDKDF come from the germline V gene (reference sequence). Trimming shortened V by 1 base and J by 5 bases, and 14 bases separated the two germline ends. The CDR3 has 15 residues.

The CDR3 coding sequence is TGTGCCAGCAGTCCATGGGGGGGCTCCTACGAGCAGTACTTC. This gives the protein CASSPWGGSYEQYF. The rearrangement joins TRBV27 to TRBJ2-7; TRBD2 matches at 7 bases. Trimming took 5 bases from V and 0 from J; bases not matched to a gene: 4. This CDR3 comprises 14 residues. Germline assignment: CDR1 MNHEY and CDR2 SMNVEV (reference sequence).

The J gene is TRBJ1-1, the V gene TRBV7-3, with TRBD1 as a possible D gene (6 bases). Trimming took 9 bases from V and 3 from J, leaving 8 bases between them. The CDR3 has 11 amino acids. Germline CDR1 and CDR2: SGHTA and FQGTGA. CDR3 in DNA: TGTGCCAGTACAGGGTACACTGAAGCTTTCTTT. This codes for CASTGYTEAFF.

This chain links TRBV19 with TRBJ1-5; D possibly corresponds to TRBD1 (6 bases). The length of the CDR3 is 13 residues. Germline CDR1 LNHDA, CDR2 SQIVND (reference sequence). Trimming removed 7 bases at V and 4 bases at J, with 11 bases between. The CDR3 protein is CASMTRGNQPQHF. CDR3 nucleotides: TGTGCCAGTATGACCAGGGGTAATCAGCCCCAGCATTTT.

This chain connects TRBV30 to TRBJ1-3, with D possibly being TRBD1 (6 bases). V was clipped by 0 bases and J by 2 bases, with 8 bases between them. Germline CDR1 GTSNPN, CDR2 SVGIG (reference sequence). The CDR3 is 14 residues long. DNA of the CDR3: TGTGCCTGGAGTGTCACAGGGCCTGGAAACACCATATATTTT. This sequence encodes CAWSVTGPGNTIYF.

The chain links TRBV7-9 to TRBJ1-4; D is ambiguous. The CDR3 is 12 residues long. The V gene's germline CDR1 is SEHNR and CDR2 FQNEAQ (reference sequence). V was clipped by 3 bases and J by 6 bases, with 5 bases between them. The CDR3 here is CASSLGDEKLFF. For the CDR3, the DNA is TGTGCCAGCAGCTTGGGCGATGAAAAACTGTTTTTT.

The rearrangement joins TRBV5-1 to TRBJ1-1, with D uncertain. The CDR3 is 13 amino acids. Per the germline V gene, CDR1 is SGHRS and CDR2 is YFSETQ. Trimming removed 4 bases from V and 0 bases from J, with 7 bases in between. CDR3 region: CASSSTVNTEAFF. In nucleotides, the CDR3 is TGCGCCAGCAGCAGTACAGTGAACACTGAAGCTTTCTTT.

The V call is TRBV5-3, the J call TRBJ1-6; D unclear. TRBV5-3 is treated as an ORF (open reading frame) with a function not yet certain. This CDR3 has 16 residues. Trimming removed 0 bases from V and 0 bases from J, with 7 bases in between. The CDR3 here is CARSLGWSSYNSPLHF. CDR3 coding DNA: TGTGCCAGAAGCTTGGGATGGAGCTCCTATAATTCACCCCTCCACTTT.

The rearrangement uses TRBV20-1 and TRBJ2-5; 7 bases align to TRBD2. V trimming: 5 bases; J trimming: 13 bases; junction bases outside the gene matches: 10. Per germline, CDR1 DFQATT and CDR2 SNEGSKA (reference sequence). This CDR3 contains 11 residues. CDR3 bases: TGCAGTGCTGGGTCTGGGGGGGTTACGTACTTC. It is translated as CSAGSGGVTYF.

V gene TRBV24-1 combines with J gene TRBJ1-2, with D possibly being TRBD1 (5 bases). Germline V lookup: CDR1 KGHDR, CDR2 SFDVKD. V was shortened by 4 bases and J by 4 bases, with 12 bases between the two germline ends. This CDR3 contains 14 residues. The CDR3 DNA reads as TGTGCCACCAGTGACGGACACACCTTCTATGGCTACACCTTC. It translates to CATSDGHTFYGYTF.

The chain employs TRBV5-1 and TRBJ2-2; D possibly corresponds to TRBD1 (5 bases). The CDR3 is 14 residues long. The V end lost 4 bases, the J end lost 1 base, and 8 bases lay between the germline ends. Per the germline V gene, CDR1 is SGHRS and CDR2 is YFSETQ. CDR3 sequence (DNA): TGCGCCAGCAGCCTAGGGGTGAACACCGGGGAGCTGTTTTTT. Protein product: CASSLGVNTGELFF.

V gene TRBV6-1 combines with J gene TRBJ1-4; tentative D call: TRBD1 (6 bases). The germline CDR1 and CDR2 sequences are MNHNS and SASEGT. This CDR3 is 15 amino acids long. Trimming cost V 2 bases and J 8 bases, with 15 bases left between them. The CDR3 protein is CASSERYRDGEKLFF. The CDR3 DNA reads TGTGCCAGCAGTGAACGATACAGGGATGGGGAAAAACTGTTTTTT.

The V gene is TRBV7-9, the J gene TRBJ1-6; 9 bases match TRBD1. From germline, CDR1 is SEHNR and CDR2 FQNEAQ (reference sequence). V shed 6 bases, J shed 9 bases, and the junction held 9 bases outside the gene matches. The CDR3 spans 15 residues. Here the CDR3 reads CASSSGGTGSSPLHF. In nucleotides, the CDR3 is TGTGCCAGCAGTTCAGGCGGGACAGGGAGTTCACCCCTCCACTTT.

The chain couples TRBV9 to TRBJ1-1; D gene uncertain. Germline assignment: CDR1 SGDLS and CDR2 YYNGEE. V was shortened by 2 bases and J by 0 bases, with 2 bases between the two germline ends. The CDR3 is 12 amino acids. This CDR3 reads CASSVLNTEAFF. The CDR3 bases are TGTGCCAGCAGCGTCTTGAACACTGAAGCTTTCTTT.